This T cell receptor (beta chain) emerged from a study of T cell responses to AZD1222 COVID-19 vaccine. Study details: Analysis merged second doses at about 4 or about 12 weeks.

Comment on this clone: Its antigen is unknown.

Study conclusions and caveats: Mapped onto spike, vaccine-associated CD4 TCRs spanned it and were dominant at 160-218 and 743-854. Just a handful of AZD1222 recipients were seropositive at baseline. Clonal diversity was possibly underestimated, and white British individuals and females predominated among donors.

The method was immunoSEQ multiplex PCR; TCRdb's version includes in-frame clones alone and lacks a portion of them. Of 100,000 to 150,000 clones listed, roughly 89% are singletons. The ends were cut back, 5 bases at V and 4 bases at J, with 17 bases in the middle. The CDR3 is 15 amino acids. Germline V gene lookup returns CDR1 PRHDT and CDR2 FYEKMQ (reference sequence). Sequenced here: peripheral blood, sampled on day 0 of AZD1222 vaccination. The J gene is TRBJ1-2, the V gene TRBV13; D gene ambiguous. This sequence originates from an adult in good health. CDR3 nucleotide sequence: TGTGCCAGCAGCGACCGTTCCAGACCTATCTATGGCTACACCTTC. Translating it yields CASSDRSRPIYGYTF.